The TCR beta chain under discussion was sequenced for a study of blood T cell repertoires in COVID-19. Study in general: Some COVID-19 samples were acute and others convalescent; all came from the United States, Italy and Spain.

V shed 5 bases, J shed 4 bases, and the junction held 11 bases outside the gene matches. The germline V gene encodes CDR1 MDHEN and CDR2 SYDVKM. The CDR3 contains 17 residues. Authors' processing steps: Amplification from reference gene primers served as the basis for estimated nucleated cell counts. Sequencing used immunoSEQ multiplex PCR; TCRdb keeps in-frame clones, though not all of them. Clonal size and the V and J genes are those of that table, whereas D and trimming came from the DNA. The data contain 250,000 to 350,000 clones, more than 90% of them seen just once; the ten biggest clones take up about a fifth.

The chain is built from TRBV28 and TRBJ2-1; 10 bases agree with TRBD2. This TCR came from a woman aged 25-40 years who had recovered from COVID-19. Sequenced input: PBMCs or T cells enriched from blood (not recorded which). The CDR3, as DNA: TGTGCCAGCAGTCCTTGGACTAGCGGAGGGAATTACAATGAGCAGTTCTTC. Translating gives CASSPWTSGGNYNEQFF.